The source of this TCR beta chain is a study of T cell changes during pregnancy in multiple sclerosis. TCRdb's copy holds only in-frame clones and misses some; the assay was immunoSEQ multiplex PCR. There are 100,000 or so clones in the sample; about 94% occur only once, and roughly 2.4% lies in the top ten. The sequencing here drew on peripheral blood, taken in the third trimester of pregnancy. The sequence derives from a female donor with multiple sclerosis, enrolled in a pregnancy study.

This CDR3 is CASSEPDRVIWEKLFF. In nucleotides, the CDR3 is TGTGCCAGCAGTGAACCGGACAGGGTAATTTGGGAAAAACTGTTTTTT. The chain uses TRBV6-1 and TRBJ1-4; 8 positions agree with TRBD1. CDR1 and CDR2 from the germline V gene are MNHNS and SASEGT. This CDR3 has 16 amino acids. Trimming removed 2 bases from V and 8 bases from J; junction bases left unmatched: 10.